The present T cell receptor beta chain was sequenced within a study of blood T cell repertoires in COVID-19. About the research overall: Acute and convalescent COVID-19 samples came from the United States, Italy and Spain.

Using immunoSEQ multiplex PCR, the repertoire was profiled, and TCRdb retains in-frame clones only, with some absent. The table has about 72,000 clones, 90% to 95% seen once. V was cut by 3 bases and J by 4 bases, with 14 bases left in between. The CDR3 runs 14 residues. Germline loops: CDR1 SGHRS, CDR2 YFSETQ. This TCR derives from a human donor in a cohort sampled during active COVID-19. The source material was peripheral blood. The rearrangement joins TRBV5-1 to TRBJ2-7; tentatively, D is TRBD1 (5 bases). The CDR3 loop is CASSYDNQGYEQYF. The CDR3 region has the DNA TGCGCCAGCAGCTACGACAATCAGGGTTACGAGCAGTACTTC. Together with reference TRBV5-1 and TRBJ2-7, the CDR3 gives the full variable domain: KAGVTQTPRYLIKTRGQQVTLSCSPISGHRSVSWYQQTPGQGLQFLFEYFSETQRNKGNFPGRFSGRQFSNSRSEMNVSTLELGDSALYLCASSYDNQGYEQYFGPGTRLTVT.